The 2 T cell receptor beta chains below come from one sample, sequenced in a study of spatial heterogeneity in lung cancer. Via MiXCR, TCRdb re-called the 5' RACE reads, giving one row per CDR3 protein. The sample shows under 85,000 distinct CDR3 sequences, about 8% of them seen only once. As to time point: sample taken at primary tumor resection. This specimen consisted of PBMCs, obtained at surgery. These receptors originate from a male donor with early-stage non-small cell lung cancer.

This clonotype was picked up many times. The rearrangement uses TRBV13 and TRBJ2-5; tentative D call: TRBD2 (6 bases). This CDR3 spans 15 amino acids. Germline values: CDR1 PRHDT, CDR2 FYEKMQ (reference sequence). Between the trimmed V and J ends, which lost 4 bases and 3 bases, there was a span of 15 bases. The CDR3 region is CASSSAGTYEETQYF. The CDR3 bases are TGTGCCAGCAGCTCAGCCGGGACTTACGAAGAGACCCAGTACTTC. The full variable domain, in which reference TRBV13 and TRBJ2-5 provide the parts outside the CDR3, is AAGVIQSPRHLIKEKRETATLKCYPIPRHDTVYWYQQGPGQDPQFLISFYEKMQSDKGSIPDRFSAQQFSDYHSELNMSSLELGDSALYFCASSSAGTYEETQYFGPGTRLLVL.

The table lists this clonotype with a few counts. The rearrangement joins TRBV5-1 to TRBJ2-1, with D possibly matching TRBD2 (5 bases). V lost 1 base and J lost 10, with 15 bases in between. The CDR3 has 14 residues. Per the germline V gene, CDR1 is SGHRS and CDR2 is YFSETQ. The CDR3 nucleotides read TGCGCCAGCAGCTTGTTTGCCGGGATTGGGGAGCAGTTCTTC. As protein: CASSLFAGIGEQFF.